In this sample, the clone carrying this T cell receptor beta chain turned up a few times. Repertoires were generated with immunoSEQ multiplex PCR, while TCRdb's copy carries only in-frame clones and drops some. The profile shows some 120,000 clones, 90% of them singletons. Trimming cost V 2 bases and J 8 bases; bases outside gene matches: 3. Germline V CDR1 and CDR2: MRHNA, SNTAGT. The CDR3 is 16 amino acids. The sample belongs to a study of blood T cell repertoires in COVID-19. The chain links TRBV6-4 to TRBJ2-1, with 16 bases identical to TRBD2. This receptor was obtained from a human donor with active COVID-19. The donor label of this sample is uncertain. Sequencing was performed on peripheral blood. The CDR3 protein is CASSDGTSGGADEQFF. CDR3 coding DNA: TGTGCCAGCAGTGACGGGACTAGCGGGGGGGCCGATGAGCAGTTCTTC.